This T cell receptor beta chain was captured in a study of blood T cell repertoires in COVID-19. Only in-frame clones appear in the TCRdb table, and some are missing; sequencing was by immunoSEQ multiplex PCR. The table shows 330,000 or so clones, with approximately 86% occurring only once. During active infection, Seattle patients enrolled and were then monitored through disease. The sequence was obtained from a man between 25 and 39 years old with COVID-19, enrolled during active disease. The source material was peripheral blood.

The CDR3 DNA reads TGTGCCAGCAGTTGGGCCGGAACCCTCTATGGCTACACCTTC. As protein: CASSWAGTLYGYTF. The chain carries TRBV6-6 and TRBJ1-2; D gene ambiguous. The CDR3 contains 14 residues. Germline assignment: CDR1 MNHNY and CDR2 SVGAGI (reference sequence). With 4 bases removed from V and 4 bases from J, the gap between germline ends came to 13 bases.